One sample yielded the 20 T cell receptor beta chains listed below, sequenced in a study of T-cell memory formation after mild COVID-19. TCRdb re-called the 5' RACE reads with MiXCR, one entry per CDR3 protein. The sample has around 530,000 distinct CDR3 sequences, about 22% seen once. Material: PBMCs or a T cell subset sorted from them (not recorded which). These receptors came from an adult woman who had mild COVID-19 (a few samples of this study predate the infection). Cell type and time point are not known.

This clonotype showed up just a few times. The J gene is TRBJ1-1, the V gene TRBV15; D might be TRBD1 (5 bases). The ends were cut back, 1 base at V and 2 bases at J, with 11 bases in the middle. The CDR3 is 15 residues long. Germline loops: CDR1 LNHNV, CDR2 YYDKDF (reference sequence). CDR3 DNA: TGTGCCACCAGCAGAGGTGGAGGGGTAAACACTGAAGCTTTCTTT. This sequence encodes CATSRGGGVNTEAFF.

This clonotype was seen only a few times. The rearrangement links TRBV20-1 to TRBJ2-5; 11 positions agree with TRBD2. CDR1 is DFQATT and CDR2 is SNEGSKA in the germline V gene (reference sequence). The length of the CDR3 is 14 residues. Losses at the gene ends were 3 bases for V and 3 bases for J; bases not matched to a gene: 3. Here the CDR3 reads CSARVAGGEETQYF. The CDR3 nucleotides are TGCAGTGCTAGGGTAGCGGGAGGGGAAGAGACCCAGTACTTC.

Only a few counts were recorded for this clonotype. The chain is built from TRBV7-9 and TRBJ2-5; perhaps TRBD2 as D (6 bases). Germline CDR1 is SEHNR and CDR2 is FQNEAQ (reference sequence). V lost 6 bases and J 9 bases, leaving 14 bases between the germline ends. The CDR3 extends over 12 amino acids. CDR3 DNA sequence: TGTGCCAGCAGTCCGGCGTCGGGGGCCCAGTACTTC. Amino acid sequence: CASSPASGAQYF.

The chain is built from TRBV5-4 and TRBJ2-7; D may be TRBD1 (5 bases). The germline V gene has CDR1 SGHNT and CDR2 YYREEE (reference sequence). The CDR3 is made up of 13 amino acids. V lost 4 bases, J lost 5 bases, and 13 bases lay in between. CDR3 residues: CASSPGRVDEQYF. The CDR3 coding sequence is TGTGCCAGCAGCCCCGGCAGGGTAGACGAGCAGTACTTC.

The chain recombines TRBV3-1 with TRBJ2-3, with D perhaps being TRBD1 or TRBD2 (6 bases each). Looked up from germline, CDR1 is LGHDT and CDR2 is YNNKEL (reference sequence). With 4 bases removed from V and 4 bases from J, the gap between germline ends came to 9 bases. The CDR3 has 13 residues. CDR3: CASSRGASDTQYF. DNA for the CDR3: TGTGCCAGCAGCCGGGGGGCGTCAGATACGCAGTATTTT.

The chain joins TRBV20-1 to TRBJ2-7; D call uncertain. This CDR3 region has 8 residues. V lost 6 bases, J lost 7 bases, and 4 bases lay in between. Germline CDR1 is DFQATT and CDR2 is SNEGSKA (reference sequence). The DNA for the CDR3 is TGCAGTGCGGGAGAGCAGTACTTC. This gives the protein CSAGEQYF.

This clonotype appeared a few times. The chain has TRBV23-1 and TRBJ2-1, with 10 nucleotides matching TRBD1. TRBV23-1 is filed as an ORF, its function uncertain. V trimming: 4 bases; J trimming: 10 bases; junction bases outside the gene matches: 10. The CDR3 is 15 amino acids. The CDR3 is CASSLGTGAPYEQFF. The CDR3 DNA is TGCGCCAGCAGTCTGGGGACAGGGGCACCTTACGAGCAGTTCTTC.

With respect to this clonotype: Germline is not matched at one junction end, which may reflect a read error. The chain has TRBV15 and TRBJ2-5; a possible D gene is TRBD1 (5 bases). In germline, CDR1 is LNHNV, CDR2 YYDKDF (reference sequence). This CDR3 contains 14 residues. CDR3 residues: CATSRETVQETQYF. Here the CDR3 DNA reads TGTGCCACCAGCCGAGAGACAGTTCAAGAGACCCAGTACTTC.

V is TRBV6-5 and J is TRBJ2-2; no clear D. Trimming took 3 bases from V and 1 from J, leaving 6 bases between them. Germline assignment: CDR1 MNHEY and CDR2 SVGAGI. The CDR3 has 14 amino acids. CDR3 in DNA: TGTGCCAGCAGTTATGATTGGAACACCGGGGAGCTGTTTTTT. Its protein is CASSYDWNTGELFF.

This rearrangement joins TRBV27 to TRBJ1-2; D gene ambiguous. From germline, CDR1 is MNHEY and CDR2 SMNVEV (reference sequence). Between the trimmed V and J ends, which lost 5 bases and 4 bases, there was a span of 11 bases. The CDR3 has 13 amino acids. Here the CDR3 DNA reads TGTGCCAGCAGTCCCCACGTGGGCTATGGCTACACCTTC. Translated, it gives CASSPHVGYGYTF.

The chain employs TRBV29-1 and TRBJ2-7; 7 bases fit TRBD2. CDR3 length equals 15 residues. The J segment lost 6 bases and the V segment lost 0 bases, leaving 11 bases of the junction unmatched. The V gene's germline CDR1 is SQVTM and CDR2 ANQGSEA. As DNA, the CDR3 is TGCAGCGTTGAAGATGGCTACACGGGGGGTTCCGAGCAGTACTTC. Residues: CSVEDGYTGGSEQYF.

A few counts support this clonotype. V usage is TRBV7-6 and J usage is TRBJ2-5, with D hard to call. The CDR3 is 14 residues long. The V and J ends lost 5 bases and 5 bases respectively, with 15 bases between them. Germline assignment: CDR1 SGHVS and CDR2 FNYEAQ. DNA for the CDR3: TGTGCCAGCAGCGCCGATTTCGTGCGGGAGACCCAGTACTTC. Protein: CASSADFVRETQYF.

This clonotype occurred a few times. The rearrangement links TRBV7-2 to TRBJ1-1; a weak D match, TRBD1 (6 bases). Trimming removed 7 bases at V and 10 bases at J, with 19 bases between. CDR3 length: 13 amino acids. The germline V gene encodes CDR1 SGHTA and CDR2 FQGNSA. The CDR3 spells CASTADRLLGAFF. DNA of the CDR3: TGTGCCAGCACCGCCGACAGGTTACTAGGAGCTTTCTTT. The whole variable domain, filled in from reference TRBV7-2 and TRBJ1-1, reads GAGVSQSPSNKVTEKGKDVELRCDPISGHTALYWYRQSLGQGLEFLIYFQGNSAPDKSGLPSDRFSAERTGGSVSTLTIQRTQQEDSAVYLCASTADRLLGAFFGQGTRLTVV.

The chain is built from TRBV4-2 and TRBJ1-2; D is unresolved. Between the trimmed V and J ends, which lost 1 base and 8 bases, there was a span of 17 bases. Germline V gives CDR1 LGHNA, CDR2 YNFKEQ. The CDR3 is 15 residues long. This CDR3 is CASSQGFMGMRGYTF. In nucleotides, the CDR3 is TGTGCCAGCAGCCAAGGATTCATGGGTATGAGGGGCTACACCTTC.

The J gene is TRBJ1-2, the V gene TRBV28, with 9 bases identical to TRBD1. This CDR3 comprises 18 residues. Germline V gene data show CDR1 as MDHEN and CDR2 as SYDVKM. V lost 5 bases to trimming and J lost 0 bases; unmatched junction nucleotides: 13. This CDR3 reads CASSAPGQGVPSNYGYTF. The CDR3 nucleotides are TGTGCCAGCAGTGCCCCGGGACAGGGAGTTCCTTCTAACTATGGCTACACCTTC.

V gene TRBV12-3 or TRBV12-4 combines with J gene TRBJ2-1, with 7 bases that match TRBD1. CDR3 size: 12 residues. V trimming: 7 bases; J trimming: 11 bases; junction bases outside the gene matches: 8. In nucleotides, the CDR3 is TGTGCCAGCATTCTCTCACAGGGGAAGCAGTTCTTC. This gives the protein CASILSQGKQFF.

This clonotype was detected only a few times. This chain joins TRBV21-1 and TRBJ2-7; the table calls TRBD2, which could not be checked here. TRBV21-1 is flagged as a pseudogene. This CDR3 comprises 15 residues. The CDR3 reads CASKKSPRGYYEQYF. CDR3 nucleotide sequence: TGTGCCAGCAAAAAAAGTCCCCGCGGGTACTACGAGCAGTACTTC.

The rearrangement uses TRBV6-5 and TRBJ2-3, with D perhaps TRBD1 or TRBD2 (6 bases each). CDR3 length: 18 amino acids. V gave up 6 bases and J gave up 0 bases, with 22 bases separating them. CDR1 and CDR2 (germline): MNHEY, SVGAGI. CDR3 loop: CASRINRGRDSSTDTQYF. The CDR3 region has the DNA TGTGCCAGCAGAATCAACCGGGGGCGAGACTCTAGCACAGATACGCAGTATTTT.

This clonotype was seen more than once but under ten times. The chain is built from TRBV7-2 and TRBJ2-1; D gene uncertain. CDR1 and CDR2 (germline): SGHTA, FQGNSA. The CDR3 runs 14 residues. V gave up 4 bases and J gave up 5 bases, with 12 bases separating them. The CDR3 reads CASSSLGINNEQFF. The CDR3 DNA is TGTGCCAGCAGCTCTCTGGGGATCAACAATGAGCAGTTCTTC.

The chain has TRBV7-2 and TRBJ2-2, with a tentative D call TRBD2 (6 bases). V was cut by 5 bases and J by 0 bases, with 13 bases left in between. The CDR3 totals 16 residues. Germline V gene sequence: CDR1 SGHTA, CDR2 FQGNSA. In DNA form, the CDR3 reads TGTGCCAGCAGCCCATCTAGCGTCGCGAACACCGGGGAGCTGTTTTTT. It yields the protein CASSPSSVANTGELFF.